This TCR beta chain was sequenced during a study of control samples from healthy donors and cancer patients. Germline V gene lookup returns CDR1 SGHDT and CDR2 YYEEEE. The V gene lost 6 bases and the J gene lost 1 base, with 4 bases spanning the gap. There are 11 residues in the CDR3. The table came from immunoSEQ multiplex PCR; TCRdb's copy has only in-frame clones and leaves some out. Of about 95,000 clones in the sample, about 88% were seen once. The chain combines TRBV5-6 with TRBJ1-1; D uncertain. Sample: blood. This TCR was sampled from a woman in her seventies in good health. The CDR3 here is CASIGNTEAFF. CDR3 DNA sequence: TGTGCCAGCATAGGGAACACTGAAGCTTTCTTT. The complete variable domain, with remaining parts taken from reference TRBV5-6 and TRBJ1-1, reads DAGVTQSPTHLIKTRGQQVTLRCSPKSGHDTVSWYQQALGQGPQFIFQYYEEEERQRGNFPDRFSGHQFPNYSSELNVNALLLGDSALYLCASIGNTEAFFGQGTRLTVV.